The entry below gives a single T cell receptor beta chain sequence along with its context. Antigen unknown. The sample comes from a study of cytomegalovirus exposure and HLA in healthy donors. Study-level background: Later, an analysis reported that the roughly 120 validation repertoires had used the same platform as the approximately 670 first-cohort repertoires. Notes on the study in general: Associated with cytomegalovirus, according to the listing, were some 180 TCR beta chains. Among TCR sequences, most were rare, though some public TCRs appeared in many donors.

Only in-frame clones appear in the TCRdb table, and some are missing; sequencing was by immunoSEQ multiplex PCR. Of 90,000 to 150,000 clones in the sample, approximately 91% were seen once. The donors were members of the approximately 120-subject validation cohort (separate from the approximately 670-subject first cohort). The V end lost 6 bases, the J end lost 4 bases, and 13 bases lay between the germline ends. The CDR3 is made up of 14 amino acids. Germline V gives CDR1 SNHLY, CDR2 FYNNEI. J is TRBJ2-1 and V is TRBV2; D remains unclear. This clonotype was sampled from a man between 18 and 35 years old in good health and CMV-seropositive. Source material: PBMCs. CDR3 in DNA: TGTGCCAGCAGGCCTTACAGTAGTTACAATGAGCAGTTCTTC. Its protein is CASRPYSSYNEQFF.